This entry features one T cell receptor (beta chain) sequence. Which antigen it targets is not known. One base away there is no much larger clone; base qualities are not given. For sorting, cells were stained with anti-CD3, anti-CD4, anti-CD8 and a Vbeta20 antibody from the IOTest Beta Mark kit and sorted on a FACSAria III to a purity above 99%. Peripheral blood was collected in sodium heparin tubes, and mononuclear cells were isolated by Ficoll-Paque PLUS density gradient centrifugation. Before TCRbeta deep sequencing, the CD4+ Vbeta20+, CD4+ Vbeta20-, and CD8+ T cell fractions were FACS-sorted. The sample is drawn from a study of somatic mutations in T cells in chronic GVHD (dated by TCRdb to about 2020). Genomic DNA was isolated and then used for the TCRbeta deep sequencing. TCRbeta CDR3 sequencing and initial data processing were performed with the immunoSEQ assay as a commercial service. In the source study's methods: IMGT was used to annotate V, D, J genes, while reads were demultiplexed, adapter and primer sequences were stripped out, and similar clones were merged through frequency-ratio clustering. The table was pulled from immuneACCESS by TCRdb, which kept in-frame rearrangements only. Such tables lose some clones; where checked, under half of the loss comes from unresolved V genes, and the rest has no known cause. From that table come the V and J calls and clone size; the DNA was used to work out D and trimming. This sample holds about 13,000 clones; roughly 78% were observed only once. Roughly 30% of the sample rests with the top ten.

From the cysteine up to the phenylalanine, the CDR3 has a length of 14 residues. Only the CDR3 portion is preserved as DNA: 42 bases, with reading frame beginning at the first base. Cut back by 6 bases and 1 base, the V and J ends lie 12 bases apart. From the germline V gene, CDR1 is KGHSH and CDR2 is LQKENI. This sequence uses TRBV18 and TRBJ1-1, with no reliable assignment of the D segment. The sample consisted of Vbeta20-negative CD4+ T cells from blood. Read against the paper, the sample's cell subset or site label means: CD4+ T cells sorted as TCR Vbeta20 negative by flow cytometry. The TCR sequence derives from a male patient aged 50 or older with chronic graft-versus-host disease. Once a transplant has taken place, some T cells may be donor derived. The sequenced DNA: TGTGCCAGCTCCCCAAATCAAAAGAACACTGAAGCTTTCTTT. It encodes CASSPNQKNTEAFF.